The 23 T cell receptor beta chains below come from one sample, sequenced in a study of blood T cell repertoires in COVID-19. Some clones are missing from TCRdb's copy, which holds only in-frame ones; the method was immunoSEQ multiplex PCR. The sample records around 300,000 clones, approximately 85% being singletons. The source material was PBMCs or T cells enriched from blood (not recorded which). These receptor sequences come from a woman in her 30s who had recovered from COVID-19.

The chain recombines TRBV7-3 with TRBJ2-7; 8 bases align to TRBD1. V gave up 6 bases and J gave up 9 bases; unmatched junction bases: 7. Per germline, CDR1 SGHTA and CDR2 FQGTGA. The CDR3 has 12 residues. The chain's CDR3 is CASRDRGKGQYF. CDR3 sequence (DNA): TGTGCCAGCAGAGACAGGGGAAAAGGGCAGTACTTC.

The rearrangement joins TRBV2 to TRBJ2-7; 8 bases line up with TRBD1. The CDR3 extends over 13 amino acids. Trimming at V came to 6 bases and at J to 4 bases, leaving 5 bases not matched to a gene. Germline V gives CDR1 SNHLY, CDR2 FYNNEI. This chain's CDR3 is CASRQGVGYEQYF. CDR3 nucleotide sequence: TGTGCCAGCAGACAGGGGGTCGGGTACGAGCAGTACTTC.

The rearrangement links TRBV5-1 to TRBJ1-2; tentatively, D is TRBD1 (5 bases). Trimming removed 0 bases at V and 4 bases at J, with 16 bases between. The CDR3 is 16 amino acids. Germline V gene lookup returns CDR1 SGHRS and CDR2 YFSETQ. The DNA for the CDR3 is TGCGCCAGCAGCTTGGATGCGGCCGGGGACTTCTATGGCTACACCTTC. Its translation is CASSLDAAGDFYGYTF.

The chain couples TRBV3-1 (or the pseudogene TRBV3-2) to TRBJ1-1; 7 bases map to TRBD1. V trimming: 3 bases; J trimming: 3 bases; junction bases outside the gene matches: 4. This CDR3 is built from 14 residues. The germline V gene encodes CDR1 LGHDT and CDR2 YNNKEL (reference sequence). CDR3 bases: TGTGCCAGCAGCCAGGGACAGTTGGACACTGAAGCTTTCTTT. Residues: CASSQGQLDTEAFF.

The chain combines TRBV13 with TRBJ1-1; D ambiguous. Germline lookup yields CDR1 PRHDT and CDR2 FYEKMQ (reference sequence). V was cut by 7 bases and J by 2 bases, with 8 bases left in between. The CDR3 runs to 12 residues. The CDR3 region has the DNA TGTGCCAGCAAAGACATAAACACTGAAGCTTTCTTT. It encodes CASKDINTEAFF.

J is TRBJ1-4 and V is TRBV14; no definite D call. V lost 2 bases to trimming and J lost 8 bases, with 6 bases between them. This CDR3 contains 12 residues. Germline CDR1 and CDR2: SGHDN and FVKESK. The CDR3 reads CASSQREEKLFF. In DNA, the CDR3 is TGTGCCAGCAGCCAACGGGAAGAAAAACTGTTTTTT.

The chain recombines TRBV7-3 with TRBJ2-2, with TRBD1 matching 9 bases. V lost 5 bases to trimming and J lost 5 bases; unmatched junction nucleotides: 9. Germline V CDR1 and CDR2: SGHTA, FQGTGA. The CDR3 has 16 residues. The CDR3 DNA reads TGTGCCAGCAGCGTCTCCGGGACAGGGTATACCGGGGAGCTGTTTTTT. Its translation: CASSVSGTGYTGELFF.

J is TRBJ2-7 and V is TRBV9, with D possibly TRBD2 on 5 matching bases. Trimming shortened V by 3 bases and J by 7 bases, and 14 bases separated the two germline ends. This CDR3 has 13 amino acids. Germline V gene sequence: CDR1 SGDLS, CDR2 YYNGEE. CDR3 loop: CASSGFSPGEQYF. CDR3 nucleotide sequence: TGTGCCAGCAGCGGGTTTTCCCCGGGGGAGCAGTACTTC.

The chain links TRBV28 to TRBJ1-5; D perhaps matches TRBD1 (5 bases). The CDR3 totals 13 residues. The germline CDR1 and CDR2 sequences are MDHEN and SYDVKM. V lost 6 bases and J 4 bases, leaving 10 bases between the germline ends. CDR3 nucleotides: TGTGCCAGCAGATGGGGGGGAAATCAGCCCCAGCATTTT. It yields the protein CASRWGGNQPQHF. Using reference TRBV28 and TRBJ1-5 for the parts outside the CDR3, the full variable domain is DVKVTQSSRYLVKRTGEKVFLECVQDMDHENMFWYRQDPGLGLRLIYFSYDVKMKEKGDIPEGYSVSREKKERFSLILESASTNQTSMYLCASRWGGNQPQHFGDGTRLSIL.

This clone was picked up a small number of times. The genes are TRBV11-2 and TRBJ1-6, with TRBD1 matching over 7 bases. The CDR3 length is 14 residues. V lost 6 bases to trimming and J lost 3 bases; unmatched junction nucleotides: 2. The germline gives CDR1 SGHAT, CDR2 FQNNGV. The CDR3 reads CASSGTDYNSPLHF. In DNA form, the CDR3 reads TGTGCCAGCAGTGGGACAGACTATAATTCACCCCTCCACTTT.

This chain links TRBV19 with TRBJ2-1; weak D call: TRBD2 (6 bases). V lost 3 bases and J 0 bases, leaving 12 bases between the germline ends. CDR3 size: 16 residues. Germline CDR1 LNHDA, CDR2 SQIVND (reference sequence). The DNA of the CDR3 is TGTGCCAGTAGTATCCTGGACGGGGGCTCCTACAATGAGCAGTTCTTC. Protein sequence: CASSILDGGSYNEQFF.

J is TRBJ1-5 and V is TRBV5-1; D not certain. The germline V and J ends were trimmed by 0 bases and 3 bases, with 4 bases remaining between them. The CDR3 extends over 13 amino acids. Per germline, CDR1 SGHRS and CDR2 YFSETQ. In DNA, the CDR3 is TGCGCCAGCAGCTTGGACATCAATCAGCCCCAGCATTTT. Translating gives CASSLDINQPQHF.

The J gene is TRBJ1-2, the V gene TRBV5-6, with 7 positions matching TRBD1. Germline V gene lookup returns CDR1 SGHDT and CDR2 YYEEEE. The CDR3 spans 12 residues. J gave up 6 bases and V 4 bases, and 3 bases lay outside the gene matches. The CDR3 sequence is CASSHDRDGYTF. As DNA, the CDR3 is TGTGCCAGCAGCCACGACAGGGATGGCTACACCTTC.

This clone appeared a single time. The chain couples TRBV7-9 to TRBJ1-1, with D unresolved. This CDR3 is built from 16 residues. Trimming shortened V by 5 bases and J by 0 bases, and 16 bases separated the two germline ends. From germline, CDR1 is SEHNR and CDR2 FQNEAQ (reference sequence). The DNA for the CDR3 is TGTGCCAGCAGCCCTCGGCCCGGGATTGTGAACACTGAAGCTTTCTTT. This translates into CASSPRPGIVNTEAFF.

J is TRBJ1-6 and V is TRBV30; 10 bases are shared with TRBD1. This CDR3 is built from 14 residues. Germline CDR1 GTSNPN, CDR2 SVGIG (reference sequence). V lost 4 bases, J lost 10 bases, and 7 bases stayed unmatched. The CDR3 nucleotides are TGTGCCTGGATCCAGGGACAGGGGAGGTCACCCCTCCACTTT. Protein: CAWIQGQGRSPLHF.

The CDR3 sequence: CASSLPGQGRHEQYF. CDR3 DNA sequence: TGTGCCAGCAGCTTGCCCGGACAGGGGAGGCACGAGCAGTACTTC. This chain links TRBV5-6 with TRBJ2-7; 9 nucleotides match TRBD1. The CDR3 is made up of 15 amino acids. With V trimmed by 1 base and J by 5 bases, 7 bases remained unmatched. Germline CDR1 SGHDT, CDR2 YYEEEE. Filled out from reference TRBV5-6 and TRBJ2-7, the complete variable domain reads DAGVTQSPTHLIKTRGQQVTLRCSPKSGHDTVSWYQQALGQGPQFIFQYYEEEERQRGNFPDRFSGHQFPNYSSELNVNALLLGDSALYLCASSLPGQGRHEQYFGPGTRLTVT.

This chain connects TRBV28 to TRBJ2-7, with TRBD2 as a possible D gene (5 bases). Germline assignment: CDR1 MDHEN and CDR2 SYDVKM. CDR3 length equals 13 residues. V was clipped by 4 bases and J by 3 bases, with 10 bases between them. This CDR3 reads CASSSLGFYEQYF. CDR3 nucleotides: TGTGCCAGCAGTTCACTAGGGTTCTACGAGCAGTACTTC.

The chain uses TRBV5-1 and TRBJ1-2, with a weak D call TRBD1 (6 bases). Germline CDR1 SGHRS, CDR2 YFSETQ. The ends were cut back, 0 bases at V and 7 bases at J, with 16 bases in the middle. This CDR3 region has 15 residues. The CDR3 is CASSLEGTIFFGYTF. As DNA, the CDR3 is TGCGCCAGCAGCTTGGAAGGGACAATATTTTTTGGCTACACCTTC.

The chain is built from TRBV5-5 and TRBJ2-7; 8 bases agree with TRBD1. The germline V gene has CDR1 SGHKS and CDR2 YYEKEE (reference sequence). This CDR3 has 12 amino acids. Trimming removed 4 bases from V and 4 bases from J; junction bases left unmatched: 1. Here the CDR3 reads CASSHRGYEQYF. The CDR3 DNA follows: TGTGCCAGCAGCCACAGGGGGTACGAGCAGTACTTC.

This chain joins TRBV10-3 and TRBJ1-2; TRBD1 matches at 7 bases. V shed 4 bases, J shed 0 bases, and the junction held 11 bases outside the gene matches. The CDR3 covers 17 residues. The V gene's germline CDR1 is ENHRY and CDR2 SYGVKD. CDR3 sequence (DNA): TGTGCCATCAGTGTAGGGGGGACAGCCGTTTCTAACTATGGCTACACCTTC. It codes for CAISVGGTAVSNYGYTF.

The rearrangement uses TRBV11-3 and TRBJ2-6; the D is unclear. The V gene's germline CDR1 is SGHNT and CDR2 YENEEA. The CDR3 is 14 amino acids. Deletions cut 8 bases from V and 0 bases from J, with 8 bases between. CDR3 in amino acids: CASPLNSGANVLTF. The CDR3 nucleotides are TGTGCCAGCCCCCTTAACTCTGGGGCCAACGTCCTGACTTTC.

There are a few counts of this clone. The sample holds other DNA sequences that translate to the same CDR3. The V call is TRBV10-1, the J call TRBJ2-1; no reliable D call. V shed 3 bases and J shed 7 bases, with 4 bases lying between them. Germline V gives CDR1 WNHNN, CDR2 SYGVQD (reference sequence). This CDR3 spans 11 amino acids. CDR3 nucleotides: TGCGCCAGCAGTGATAGTAATGAGCAGTTCTTC. Its protein is CASSDSNEQFF.

The chain links TRBV5-1 to TRBJ1-1; D gene ambiguous. Trimming stripped 0 bases from V and 0 bases from J, with 6 bases between. The CDR3 is 14 amino acids. Germline assignment: CDR1 SGHRS and CDR2 YFSETQ. The CDR3, as DNA: TGCGCCAGCAGCTTGGTCAGGATGAACACTGAAGCTTTCTTT. It is translated as CASSLVRMNTEAFF.